Sequencing of this TCR beta chain was carried out in a study of OX40 agonist ivuxolimab in advanced cancers. Study context: Partial responses were recorded for three patients, including one with hepatocellular carcinoma and two with cutaneous melanoma.

Profiling relied on immunoSEQ multiplex PCR, and the TCRdb table lists in-frame clones only, not all of them. Among about 68,000 clones listed, 85% to 90% were seen once. In its sample, this clone was seen a few times. Other DNA sequences in this sample translate to the same CDR3. V was shortened by 1 base and J by 4 bases, with 11 bases between the two germline ends. Germline assignment: CDR1 SEHNR and CDR2 FQNEAQ (reference sequence). The CDR3 sequence is 15 residues long. V is TRBV7-9 and J is TRBJ1-5; weak D call: TRBD1 (5 bases). Sequencing used CD4+ or CD8+ T cells sorted from blood, obtained in a trial of the OX40 agonist ivuxolimab. The clonotype originates from an adult with an advanced solid tumor such as melanoma, head and neck, liver or kidney cancer. The CDR3 protein is CASSLGRGRNQPQHF. The CDR3 nucleotides read TGTGCCAGCAGCTTAGGGAGGGGAAGGAATCAGCCCCAGCATTTT.